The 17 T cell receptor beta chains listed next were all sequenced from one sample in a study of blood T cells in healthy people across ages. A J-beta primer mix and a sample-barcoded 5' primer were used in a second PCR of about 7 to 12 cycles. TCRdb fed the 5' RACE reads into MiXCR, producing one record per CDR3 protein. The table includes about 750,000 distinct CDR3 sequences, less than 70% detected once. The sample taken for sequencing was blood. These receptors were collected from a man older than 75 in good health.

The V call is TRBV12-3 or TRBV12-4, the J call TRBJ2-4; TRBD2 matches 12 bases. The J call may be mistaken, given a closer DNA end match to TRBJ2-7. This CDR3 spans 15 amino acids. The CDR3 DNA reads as TGTGCCAGCACCAAAGGACTAGCGGGGACCTACGAGCAGTACTTC. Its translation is CASTKGLAGTYEQYF.

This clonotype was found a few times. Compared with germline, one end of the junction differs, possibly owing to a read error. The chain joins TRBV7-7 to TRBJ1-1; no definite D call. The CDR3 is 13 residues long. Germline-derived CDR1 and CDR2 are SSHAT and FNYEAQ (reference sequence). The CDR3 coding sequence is TGTGCTAGCAGCTTAGATCAGAACACTGAAGCTTTCTTT. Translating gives CASSLDQNTEAFF.

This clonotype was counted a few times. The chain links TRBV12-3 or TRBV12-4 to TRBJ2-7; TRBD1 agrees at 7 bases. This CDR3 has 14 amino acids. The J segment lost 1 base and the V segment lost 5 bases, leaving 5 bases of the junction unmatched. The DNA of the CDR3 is TGTGCCAGCAGTCTGCTGGGACAGTCCTACGAGCAGTACTTC. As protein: CASSLLGQSYEQYF.

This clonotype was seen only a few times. CDR3 bases: TGTGCCATCAGTGAGCAGGGAAACACCATATATTTT. This translates into CAISEQGNTIYF. This chain uses TRBV10-3 with TRBJ1-3, with D uncertain. CDR1 and CDR2 (germline): ENHRY, SYGVKD. The CDR3 contains 12 residues. The V gene lost 2 bases and the J gene lost 4 bases, with 3 bases spanning the gap.

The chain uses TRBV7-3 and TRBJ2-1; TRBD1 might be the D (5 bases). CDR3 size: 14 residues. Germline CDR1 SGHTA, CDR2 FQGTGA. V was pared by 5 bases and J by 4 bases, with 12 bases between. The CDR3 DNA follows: TGTGCCAGCAGCCCCTCGACAGTTTACAATGAGCAGTTCTTC. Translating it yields CASSPSTVYNEQFF.

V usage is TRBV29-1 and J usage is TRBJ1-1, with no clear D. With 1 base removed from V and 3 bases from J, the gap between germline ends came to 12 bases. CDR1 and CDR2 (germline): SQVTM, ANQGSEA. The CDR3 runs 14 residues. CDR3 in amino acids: CSVEVKGAYTEAFF. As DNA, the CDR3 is TGCAGCGTTGAAGTTAAGGGAGCGTACACTGAAGCTTTCTTT.

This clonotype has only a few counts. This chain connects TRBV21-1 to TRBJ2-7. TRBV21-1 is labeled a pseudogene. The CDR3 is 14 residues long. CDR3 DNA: TGTGCCAGCAGCAAATCTGCTACCTCCTACGAGCAGTACTTC. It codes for CASSKSATSYEQYF.

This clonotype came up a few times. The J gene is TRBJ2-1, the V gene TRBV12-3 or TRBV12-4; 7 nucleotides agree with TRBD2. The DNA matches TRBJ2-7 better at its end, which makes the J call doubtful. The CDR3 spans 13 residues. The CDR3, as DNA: TGTGCCAGCAGTTTACTAGCGGCCAATGAGCAGTACTTC. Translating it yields CASSLLAANEQYF.

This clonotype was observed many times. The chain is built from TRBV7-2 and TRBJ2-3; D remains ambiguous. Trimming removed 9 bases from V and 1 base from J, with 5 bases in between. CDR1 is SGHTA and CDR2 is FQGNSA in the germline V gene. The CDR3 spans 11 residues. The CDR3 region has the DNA TGTGCCAGTGAGGGCACAGATACGCAGTATTTT. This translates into CASEGTDTQYF.

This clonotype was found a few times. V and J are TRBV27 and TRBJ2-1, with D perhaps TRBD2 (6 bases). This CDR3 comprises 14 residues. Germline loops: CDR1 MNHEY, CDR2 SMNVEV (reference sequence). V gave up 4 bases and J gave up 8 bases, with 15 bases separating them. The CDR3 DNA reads TGTGCCAGCAGTTCCCGCGGAGGGGCGGATGAGCAGTTCTTC. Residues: CASSSRGGADEQFF.

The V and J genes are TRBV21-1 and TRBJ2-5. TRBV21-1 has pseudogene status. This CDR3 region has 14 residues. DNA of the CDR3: TGTGCCAGCAGCACCTCGATGCGGCGTGAGACCCAGTACTTC. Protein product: CASSTSMRRETQYF.

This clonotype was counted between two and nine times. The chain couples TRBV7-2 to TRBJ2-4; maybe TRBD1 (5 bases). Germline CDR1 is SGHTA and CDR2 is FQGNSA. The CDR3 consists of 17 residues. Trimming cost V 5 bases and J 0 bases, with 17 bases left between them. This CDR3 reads CASSDQWGPGAKNIQYF. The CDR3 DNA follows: TGTGCCAGCAGCGATCAATGGGGCCCTGGAGCCAAAAACATTCAGTACTTC.

DNA of the CDR3: TGCAGTGCTAGAAAGGGAGGTAGCAATCAGCCCCAGCATTTT. Translation: CSARKGGSNQPQHF. The J gene is TRBJ1-5, the V gene TRBV20-1; D call uncertain. Germline values: CDR1 DFQATT, CDR2 SNEGSKA (reference sequence). The CDR3 extends over 14 amino acids. V was clipped by 2 bases and J by 0 bases, with 8 bases between them.

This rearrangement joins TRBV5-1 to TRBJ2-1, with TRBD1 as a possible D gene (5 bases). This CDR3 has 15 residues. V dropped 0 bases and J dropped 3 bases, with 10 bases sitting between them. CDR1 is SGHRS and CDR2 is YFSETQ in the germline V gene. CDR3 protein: CASSLEDKLYNEQFF. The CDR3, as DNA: TGCGCCAGCAGCTTGGAGGACAAACTCTACAATGAGCAGTTCTTC.

CDR3 bases: TGCAGTGCCCGTCCCACTACAGCGGAGGCATGGGATACGCAGTATTTT. This translates into CSARPTTAEAWDTQYF. The rearrangement links TRBV20-1 to TRBJ2-3; D perhaps matches TRBD2 (5 bases). Trimming took off 6 bases at V and 6 bases at J, with 25 bases between the two ends. Germline values: CDR1 DFQATT, CDR2 SNEGSKA (reference sequence). This CDR3 is built from 16 residues.

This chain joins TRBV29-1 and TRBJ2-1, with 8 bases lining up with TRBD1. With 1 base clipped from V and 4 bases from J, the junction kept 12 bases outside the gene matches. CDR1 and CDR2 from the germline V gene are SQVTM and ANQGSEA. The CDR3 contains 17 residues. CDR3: CSVEALGDRPSYNEQFF. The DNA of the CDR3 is TGCAGCGTTGAAGCATTGGGGGACAGGCCTTCTTACAATGAGCAGTTCTTC.

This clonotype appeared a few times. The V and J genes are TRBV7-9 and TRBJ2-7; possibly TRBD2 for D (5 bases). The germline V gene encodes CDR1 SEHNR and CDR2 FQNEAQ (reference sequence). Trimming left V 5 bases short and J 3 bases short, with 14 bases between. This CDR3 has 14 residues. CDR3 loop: CASSPQGLGYEQYF. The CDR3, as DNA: TGTGCCAGCAGCCCCCAAGGACTGGGCTACGAGCAGTACTTC.